The clone carrying this T cell receptor (beta chain) was counted between two and nine times. Its antigen is unknown. The V end lost 2 bases, the J end lost 0 bases, and 11 bases lay between the germline ends. Looked up from germline, CDR1 is ENHRY and CDR2 is SYGVKD. The CDR3 runs to 15 residues. TCRdb passed the 5' RACE reads through MiXCR, listing each CDR3 protein once. The sample includes approximately 500,000 distinct CDR3 sequences, about 13% of them seen just once. The data originate from a study of CD8 T cells in ankylosing spondylitis. Study-wide points: Made up of fewer than ten highly homologous variants, a TCR beta motif appeared characteristic of ankylosing spondylitis blood.

Material: blood, either unsorted or a sorted T cell fraction (not recorded which). The chain recombines TRBV10-3 with TRBJ2-7; D may match TRBD1 or TRBD2 (5 bases each). This TCR was sampled from a male donor with ankylosing spondylitis. The CDR3 DNA is TGTGCCATCAGTGAGCCGGGACGGTACTCCTACGAGCAGTACTTC. Its protein is CAISEPGRYSYEQYF.